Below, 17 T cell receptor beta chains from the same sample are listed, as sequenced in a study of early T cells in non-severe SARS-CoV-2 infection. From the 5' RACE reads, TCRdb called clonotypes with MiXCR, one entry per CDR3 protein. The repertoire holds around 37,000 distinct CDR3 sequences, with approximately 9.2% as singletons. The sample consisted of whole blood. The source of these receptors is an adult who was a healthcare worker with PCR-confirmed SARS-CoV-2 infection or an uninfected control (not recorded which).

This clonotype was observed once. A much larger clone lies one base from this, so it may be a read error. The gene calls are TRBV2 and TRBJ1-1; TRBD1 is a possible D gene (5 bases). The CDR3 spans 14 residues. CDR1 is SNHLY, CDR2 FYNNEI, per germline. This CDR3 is CTSRARNRNTEAFF. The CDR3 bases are TGTACCAGCAGGGCCAGGAATCGCAACACTGAAGCTTTCTTT.

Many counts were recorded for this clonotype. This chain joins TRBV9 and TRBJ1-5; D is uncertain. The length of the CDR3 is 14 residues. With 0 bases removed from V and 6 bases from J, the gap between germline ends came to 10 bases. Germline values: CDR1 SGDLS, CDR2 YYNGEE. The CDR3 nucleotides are TGTGCCAGCAGCGTAGATGATGGGCTTCAGCCCCAGCATTTT. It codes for CASSVDDGLQPQHF.

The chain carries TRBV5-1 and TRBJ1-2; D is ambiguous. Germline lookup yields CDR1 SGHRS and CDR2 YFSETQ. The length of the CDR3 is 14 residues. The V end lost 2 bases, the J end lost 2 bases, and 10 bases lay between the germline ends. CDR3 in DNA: TGCGCCAGCAGCTTAGCCACATCGAACTATGGCTACACCTTC. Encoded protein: CASSLATSNYGYTF.

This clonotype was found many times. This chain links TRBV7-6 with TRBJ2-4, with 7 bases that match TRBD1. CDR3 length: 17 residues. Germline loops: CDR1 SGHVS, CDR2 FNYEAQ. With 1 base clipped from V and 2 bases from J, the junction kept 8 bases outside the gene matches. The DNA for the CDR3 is TGTGCCAGCAGCTTAGGTCCTCTGACAGGGACCAAAAACATTCAGTACTTC. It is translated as CASSLGPLTGTKNIQYF.

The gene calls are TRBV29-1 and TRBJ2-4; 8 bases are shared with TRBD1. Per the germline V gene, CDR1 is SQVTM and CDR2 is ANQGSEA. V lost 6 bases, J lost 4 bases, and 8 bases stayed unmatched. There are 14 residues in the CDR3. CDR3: CSVTGTGQKNIQYF. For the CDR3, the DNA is TGCAGCGTGACCGGGACAGGCCAAAAAAACATTCAGTACTTC.

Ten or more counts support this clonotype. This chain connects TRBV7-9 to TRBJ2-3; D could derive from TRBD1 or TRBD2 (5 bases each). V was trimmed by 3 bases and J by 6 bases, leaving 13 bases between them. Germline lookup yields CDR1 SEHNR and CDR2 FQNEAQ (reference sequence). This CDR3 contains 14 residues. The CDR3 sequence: CASSFGQGADTQYF. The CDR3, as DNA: TGTGCCAGCAGCTTCGGGCAGGGAGCCGATACGCAGTATTTT.

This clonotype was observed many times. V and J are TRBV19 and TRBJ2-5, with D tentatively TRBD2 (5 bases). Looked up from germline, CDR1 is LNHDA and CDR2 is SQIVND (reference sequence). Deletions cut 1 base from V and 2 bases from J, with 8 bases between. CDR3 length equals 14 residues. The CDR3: CASSIVRTQETQYF. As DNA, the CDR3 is TGTGCCAGTAGTATAGTGAGGACTCAAGAGACCCAGTACTTC.

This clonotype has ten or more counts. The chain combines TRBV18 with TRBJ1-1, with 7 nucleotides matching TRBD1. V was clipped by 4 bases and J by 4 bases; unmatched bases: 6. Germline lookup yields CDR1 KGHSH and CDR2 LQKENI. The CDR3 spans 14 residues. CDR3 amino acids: CASSQGQRGTEAFF. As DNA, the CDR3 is TGTGCCAGCTCACAGGGACAGCGGGGCACTGAAGCTTTCTTT. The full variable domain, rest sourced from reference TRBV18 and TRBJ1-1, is NAGVMQNPRHLVRRRGQEARLRCSPMKGHSHVYWYRQLPEEGLKFMVYLQKENIIDESGMPKERFSAEFPKEGPSILRIQQVVRGDSAAYFCASSQGQRGTEAFFGQGTRLTVV.

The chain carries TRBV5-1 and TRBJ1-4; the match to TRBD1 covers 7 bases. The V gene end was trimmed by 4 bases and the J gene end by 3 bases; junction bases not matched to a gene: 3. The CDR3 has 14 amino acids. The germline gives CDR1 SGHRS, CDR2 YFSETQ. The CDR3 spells CASSRDRANEKLFF. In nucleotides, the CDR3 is TGCGCCAGCAGCCGAGACAGGGCTAATGAAAAACTGTTTTTT. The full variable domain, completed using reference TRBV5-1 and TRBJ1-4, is KAGVTQTPRYLIKTRGQQVTLSCSPISGHRSVSWYQQTPGQGLQFLFEYFSETQRNKGNFPGRFSGRQFSNSRSEMNVSTLELGDSALYLCASSRDRANEKLFFGSGTQLSVL.

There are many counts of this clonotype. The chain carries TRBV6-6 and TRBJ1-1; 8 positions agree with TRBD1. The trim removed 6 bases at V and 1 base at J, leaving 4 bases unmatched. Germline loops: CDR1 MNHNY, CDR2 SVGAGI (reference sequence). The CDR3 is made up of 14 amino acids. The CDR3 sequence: CASRPDRENTEAFF. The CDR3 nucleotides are TGTGCCAGCAGGCCGGACAGGGAGAACACTGAAGCTTTCTTT.

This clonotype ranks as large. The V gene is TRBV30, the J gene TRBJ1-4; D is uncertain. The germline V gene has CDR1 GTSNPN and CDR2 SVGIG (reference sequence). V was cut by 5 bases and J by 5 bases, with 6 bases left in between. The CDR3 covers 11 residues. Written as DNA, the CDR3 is TGTGCCTGGTCTGAGAATGAAAAACTGTTTTTT. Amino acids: CAWSENEKLFF. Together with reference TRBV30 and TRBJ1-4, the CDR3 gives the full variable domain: SQTIHQWPATLVQPVGSPLSLECTVEGTSNPNLYWYRQAAGRGLQLLFYSVGIGQISSEVPQNLSASRPQDRQFILSSKKLLLSDSGFYLCAWSENEKLFFGSGTQLSVL.

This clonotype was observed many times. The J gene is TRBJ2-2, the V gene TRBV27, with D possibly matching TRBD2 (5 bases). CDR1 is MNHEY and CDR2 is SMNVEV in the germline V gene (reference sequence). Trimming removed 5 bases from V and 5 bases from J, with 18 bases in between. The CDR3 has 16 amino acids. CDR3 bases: TGTGCCAGCAGTCCCCAGGAGGCTAGTTTGACCGGGGAGCTGTTTTTT. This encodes CASSPQEASLTGELFF.

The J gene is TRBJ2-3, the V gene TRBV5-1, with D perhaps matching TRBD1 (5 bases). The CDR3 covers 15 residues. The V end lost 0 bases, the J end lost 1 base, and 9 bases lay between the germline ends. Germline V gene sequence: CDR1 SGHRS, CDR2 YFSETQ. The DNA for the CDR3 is TGCGCCAGCAGCTTGGACCCCAGGGGCACAGATACGCAGTATTTT. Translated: CASSLDPRGTDTQYF.

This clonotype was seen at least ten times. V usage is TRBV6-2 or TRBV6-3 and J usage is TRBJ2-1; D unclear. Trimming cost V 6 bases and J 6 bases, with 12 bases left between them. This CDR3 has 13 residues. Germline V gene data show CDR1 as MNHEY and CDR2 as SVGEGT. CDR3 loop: CASRGRNPNEQFF. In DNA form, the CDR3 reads TGTGCCAGCAGGGGTCGGAATCCCAATGAGCAGTTCTTC.

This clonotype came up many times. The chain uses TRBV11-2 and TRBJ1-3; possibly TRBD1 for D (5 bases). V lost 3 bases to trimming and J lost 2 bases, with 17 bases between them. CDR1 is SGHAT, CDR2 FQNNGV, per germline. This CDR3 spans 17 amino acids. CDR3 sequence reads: CASSFGQGESTGNTIYF. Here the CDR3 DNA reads TGTGCCAGCAGCTTTGGGCAGGGAGAGAGTACTGGAAACACCATATATTTT.

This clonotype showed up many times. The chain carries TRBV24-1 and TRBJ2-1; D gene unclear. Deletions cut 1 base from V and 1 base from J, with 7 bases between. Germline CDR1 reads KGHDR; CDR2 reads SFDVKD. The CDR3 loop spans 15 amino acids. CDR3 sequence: CATSDFQVSYNEQFF. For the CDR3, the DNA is TGTGCCACCAGTGATTTTCAGGTTTCCTACAATGAGCAGTTCTTC.

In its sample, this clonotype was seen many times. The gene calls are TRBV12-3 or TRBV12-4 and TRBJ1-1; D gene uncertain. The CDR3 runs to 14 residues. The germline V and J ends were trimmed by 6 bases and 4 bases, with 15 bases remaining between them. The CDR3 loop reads CASSSQSLGTEAFF. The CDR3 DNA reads TGTGCCAGCAGCTCTCAGTCATTAGGCACTGAAGCTTTCTTT.